This T cell receptor beta chain derives from a study of blood T cell repertoires in COVID-19. Study-wide context: Donors in the United States, Italy and Spain gave samples during acute or convalescent COVID-19. T cells, B-cell-depleted T cells, or PBMCs provided the cDNA or gDNA that served as material.

The authors' processing: Amplification with reference gene primers provided the estimates of nucleated cell counts. TCRdb's copy holds only in-frame clones and misses some; the assay was immunoSEQ multiplex PCR. The V and J calls and the clone size are those of that table, but D and trimming were determined from the DNA. Of around 72,000 clones listed, approximately 87% are singletons. V was cut by 9 bases and J by 5 bases, with 7 bases left in between. This CDR3 region has 11 residues. CDR1 LGHNT and CDR2 FRNRAP come from the germline V gene. The chain employs TRBV12-5 and TRBJ2-2; D is undetermined. Sequencing was done on a sample of peripheral blood. This receptor was obtained from a woman over 75 with acute or convalescent COVID-19. The CDR3 region has the DNA TGTGCTAGCCTAAGAACCGGGGAGCTGTTTTTT. It codes for CASLRTGELFF.